These T cell receptor beta chains were read from a single sample in a study of early T cells in non-severe SARS-CoV-2 infection. Via MiXCR, TCRdb re-called the 5' RACE reads, giving one row per CDR3 protein. The sample carries 60,000 to 65,000 distinct CDR3 sequences, roughly 8.2% recorded once. Sequenced here: whole blood, sampled at baseline. The receptors come from an adult who was a healthcare worker with PCR-confirmed SARS-CoV-2 infection or an uninfected control (not recorded which). Each CDR3 is given with its conserved first and last residue. A D gene is named only where the DNA matches it firmly. Clone size, where shown, is once, few, many, or a class for clones that have expanded.

v_call	clone_size	d_call	j_call	cdr3_nt	cdr3_aa
TRBV18	.	.	TRBJ2-5	TGTGCCAGCTCACCGAAGGAAAAGACCCAGTACTTC	CASSPKEKTQYF
TRBV5-1	few	TRBD1	TRBJ1-1	TGCGCCAGCAGCTGGGGTGGCGGACAGGGGGGCACTGAAGCTTTCTTT	CASSWGGGQGGTEAFF
TRBV7-9	many	.	TRBJ2-1	TGTGCCAGCAGCTTAATAGGGATCTCCTACAATGAGCAGTTCTTC	CASSLIGISYNEQFF
TRBV6-5	few	TRBD1	TRBJ2-1	TGTGCCAGCAGTACGACAGGGGCGCACAATGAGCAGTTCTTC	CASSTTGAHNEQFF
TRBV6-5	.	.	TRBJ2-2	TGTGCCAGCAGGGGCAGGGGAGGTTCGGGAACCGGGGAGCTGTTTTTT	CASRGRGGSGTGELFF
TRBV12-3/TRBV12-4	few	TRBD1	TRBJ2-2	TGTGCCAGCTCAGGGGGCTGGGTCGGGGAGCTGTTTTTT	CASSGGWVGELFF
TRBV19	few	TRBD1	TRBJ1-4	TGTGCCAGTAGCTCCACGACAGGGGTGAGCGAAAAACTGTTTTTT	CASSSTTGVSEKLFF
TRBV6-4	.	TRBD1	TRBJ2-2	TGTGCCAGCAGTGATGAGGGGGCTCACGGGGAGCTGTTTTTT	CASSDEGAHGELFF
TRBV6-5	.	.	TRBJ2-5	TGTGCCAGCAGCCCCCATGGTGTAGCGCAAGAGACCCAGTACTTC	CASSPHGVAQETQYF
TRBV11-2	few	TRBD1	TRBJ2-1	TGTGCCAGCAGCTCGACAGGGATACCCTACAATGAGCAGTTCTTC	CASSSTGIPYNEQFF
TRBV11-2	.	TRBD2	TRBJ2-1	TGTGCCAGCAGCTTTGGCCCTACTAGCGGGGGTCAGTTCTTC	CASSFGPTSGGQFF
TRBV18	few	TRBD2	TRBJ2-7	TGTGCCAGCTCACCACCTAGCGGGAGCACGTACGAGCAGTACTTC	CASSPPSGSTYEQYF
TRBV12-3/TRBV12-4	.	.	TRBJ1-6	TGTGCCAGCAGTTGGTACAGTTCACCCCTCCACTTT	CASSWYSSPLHF
TRBV11-2	.	TRBD1	TRBJ2-5	TGTGCCAGCAGCCTCCTTCCCGCCTCGGACAGGGAATTCCACGAGACCCAGTACTTC	CASSLLPASDREFHETQYF
TRBV5-1	few	.	TRBJ2-5	TGCGCCAGCAGATCCCAAGAGACCCAGTACTTC	CASRSQETQYF
TRBV30	few	.	TRBJ1-2	TGTGCCTGGAGTCCCCTAAACAGTGGTAGCTATGGCTACACCTTC	CAWSPLNSGSYGYTF
TRBV7-2	many	.	TRBJ2-1	TGTGCCAGCAGCTCCGGATATGGGACTCGCTACAATGAGCAGTTCTTC	CASSSGYGTRYNEQFF
TRBV7-2	many	TRBD1	TRBJ1-2	TGTGCCAGCAGCGTAAGGGACAGCAACCACTATGGCTACACCTTC	CASSVRDSNHYGYTF
TRBV10-1	many	TRBD2	TRBJ2-2	TGCGCCACGAGTCTAGCGGGAGCCGTCGGGGAGCTGTTTTTT	CATSLAGAVGELFF
TRBV6-2/TRBV6-3	.	.	TRBJ2-1	TGTGCCACTGAACCGGGACGTCTAAATGAGCAGTTCTTC	CATEPGRLNEQFF
TRBV12-3/TRBV12-4	few	TRBD1	TRBJ1-6	TGTGCCAGCAGTCCAGGACAGGGGACTTTGAATTCACCCCTCCACTTT	CASSPGQGTLNSPLHF
TRBV7-2	.	.	TRBJ2-7	TGTGCCAGCAGCTTTAGGACCGGACCTTTTGAGCAGTACTTC	CASSFRTGPFEQYF
TRBV3-1	.	.	TRBJ2-7	TGTGCCAGCAGCCAACAGGCCACCCAGTACTTC	CASSQQATQYF
TRBV11-2	few	TRBD1	TRBJ2-7	TGTGCCAGCAGCTCCGGGACAGGGAGTTTCCCGAGCTCCTACGAGCAGTACTTC	CASSSGTGSFPSSYEQYF
TRBV9	many	.	TRBJ1-2	TGTGCCAGCAGCTTCGAGGGGCAGGGCTATGGCTACACCTTC	CASSFEGQGYGYTF
TRBV10-3	few	.	TRBJ2-7	TGTGCCATCAGTGAGACCCTAACAGGGTCCGAGCAGTACTTC	CAISETLTGSEQYF
TRBV6-5	many	.	TRBJ2-7	TGTGCCAGCTCGGGCAACTCCTACGAGCAGTACTTC	CASSGNSYEQYF
TRBV7-9	.	.	TRBJ2-2	TGTGCCACCGGACGAGATCACGGGGAGCTGTTTTTT	CATGRDHGELFF
TRBV5-1	.	.	TRBJ2-1	TGCGCCAGCAGCTTGGGGACCCTGAGCTCCTACAATGAGCAGTTCTTC	CASSLGTLSSYNEQFF
TRBV10-3	many	.	TRBJ2-5	TGTGCCATCAGTGATGGCAGGGGAGGAGAGACCCAGTACTTC	CAISDGRGGETQYF
TRBV12-3/TRBV12-4	.	.	TRBJ2-6	TGTGCCAGCCTGAGCGGAGGGGCTGGGGCCAACGTCCTGACTTTC	CASLSGGAGANVLTF
TRBV4-2	.	.	TRBJ2-5	TGTGCCAGCAGCCAAGGGGCTTTGGAGACCCAGTACTTC	CASSQGALETQYF
TRBV11-3	.	TRBD1	TRBJ2-3	TGTGCCAGCAGCTTCGGACAGGGAGGCACAGATACGCAGTATTTT	CASSFGQGGTDTQYF
TRBV4-1	many	TRBD1	TRBJ1-2	TGCGCCAGCAGCCAAGTAGCAGGGGGTTTATATGGCTACACCTTC	CASSQVAGGLYGYTF
TRBV10-3	.	.	TRBJ2-1	TGTGCCATCAGTGAATCCGGGAATGAGCAGTTCTTC	CAISESGNEQFF
TRBV20-1	many	TRBD1	TRBJ2-5	TGCAGTGCCATTCAGGGGGCTCAAGAGACCCAGTACTTC	CSAIQGAQETQYF
TRBV18	many	TRBD2	TRBJ2-7	TGTGCCAGCTCACCACGGGGACTAGTGTCTGGCGAGCAGTACTTC	CASSPRGLVSGEQYF
TRBV13	many	TRBD1	TRBJ2-7	TGTGCCAGCAGCTCAAATACGGGACAGGGTTCACCCTACGAGCAGTACTTC	CASSSNTGQGSPYEQYF
TRBV29-1	many	TRBD1	TRBJ2-7	TGCAGCGGGGGACAGGGGACCTACGAGCAGTACTTC	CSGGQGTYEQYF
TRBV7-2	many	TRBD2	TRBJ2-1	TGTGCCAGCAGCGTAAGCGGGAGGGGTGAGCAGTTCTTC	CASSVSGRGEQFF
TRBV6-6	.	.	TRBJ1-2	TGTGCCAGCAGTTTCTTTATTGGGGGATCTAACTATGGCTACACCTTC	CASSFFIGGSNYGYTF
TRBV19	few	.	TRBJ2-2	TGTGCCATCTTTAAATGGAACACCGGGGAGCTGTTTTTT	CAIFKWNTGELFF
TRBV20-1	many	.	TRBJ1-5	TGCAGTGCTAGGGACAGCAATCAGCCCCAGCATTTT	CSARDSNQPQHF
TRBV20-1	.	.	TRBJ2-2	TGCAGTGCTACCGGGGCTCCGAACACCGGGGAGCTGTTTTTT	CSATGAPNTGELFF
TRBV20-1	.	.	TRBJ2-3	TGCAGTGCTAGTAAAAACCTGGTTGTCCGAGATACGCAGTATTTT	CSASKNLVVRDTQYF
TRBV19	.	TRBD1	TRBJ1-5	TGTGCCAGTACGTCCCGGGACAGGGGTCAGCCCCAGCATTTT	CASTSRDRGQPQHF
TRBV20-1	few	TRBD2	TRBJ2-1	TGCAGTGCGTACGGGCTAGCGGGGAATGAGCAGTTCTTC	CSAYGLAGNEQFF
TRBV6-2/TRBV6-3	many	TRBD1	TRBJ1-1	TGTGCCAGCAAACAGGGGGTGACCCCGAACACTGAAGCTTTCTTT	CASKQGVTPNTEAFF
TRBV12-3/TRBV12-4	many	TRBD1	TRBJ2-2	TGTGCCAGCAGTTTAGGACAGGGGATGCACACCGGGGAGCTGTTTTTT	CASSLGQGMHTGELFF
TRBV7-9	.	.	TRBJ1-4	TGTGCCAGCAGCCCCCCCGGCGGGACTGAAAAACTGTTTTTT	CASSPPGGTEKLFF
TRBV7-9	many	.	TRBJ1-6	TGTGCCAGCGCTCCGGCGCGGGGGCCAGGGGTAAATTCACCCCTCCACTTT	CASAPARGPGVNSPLHF
TRBV18	.	.	TRBJ2-2	TGTGCCAGCTCACCATCAGGGCCGAACACCGGGGAGCTGTTTTTT	CASSPSGPNTGELFF
TRBV7-3	few	TRBD2	TRBJ2-3	TGTGCCAGCAGCCCTCGACTAGCGGGCACAGATACGCAGTATTTT	CASSPRLAGTDTQYF